These T cell receptor beta chains were read from a single sample in a study of T-cell memory formation after mild COVID-19. TCRdb itself ran the 5' RACE reads through MiXCR, one entry per CDR3 protein. The sample lists fewer than 60,000 distinct CDR3 sequences; 28% were seen once. The sample taken for sequencing was PBMCs or a T cell subset sorted from them (not recorded which). The receptors were gathered from a man younger than 30 who had mild COVID-19 (a few samples of this study predate the infection). Cell type and time point are not known. Both conserved end residues are part of each CDR3. The D gene is left open where the match is weak. Expanded clones are given a class, and other clones once, few, many or no size at all.

V	D	J	size	DNA	CDR3
TRBV6-2/TRBV6-3	-	TRBJ2-2	few	TGTGCCAGCAGTTACGTAGGGGGAATCACCGGGGAGCTGTTTTTT	CASSYVGGITGELFF
TRBV10-3	TRBD2	TRBJ2-1	-	TGTGCCATCAGTGACGGGACTAGCGGGGGGGGTGAGCAGTTCTTC	CAISDGTSGGGEQFF
TRBV5-1	-	TRBJ2-3	-	TGCGCCAGTAAAACGGGGGTTGATACGCAGTATTTT	CASKTGVDTQYF
TRBV3-1	TRBD2	TRBJ2-1	many	TGTGCCAGCAAAGCGGGGGGAGGCAACAATGAGCAGTTCTTC	CASKAGGGNNEQFF
TRBV6-6	-	TRBJ2-1	-	TGTGCCAGCAGTTACTCCGGGGATCCAGGGGCAAACAATGAGCAGTTCTTC	CASSYSGDPGANNEQFF
TRBV10-2	TRBD1	TRBJ2-3	large	TGCGCCAGCCCACGCTTTAAACCGGGACAGGGAGTAGTCAGCACAGATACGCAGTATTTT	CASPRFKPGQGVVSTDTQYF
TRBV21-1	-	TRBJ1-1	few	TGTGCCAGCAGCAAAAAGGGGAGAGAACAGGGGGTCCAGATGAACACTGAAGCTTTCTTT	CASSKKGREQGVQMNTEAFF
TRBV20-1	-	TRBJ2-3	-	TGCAGTGGTATGACCGGGACAGTGGATCTGGGGGGGGCACCAGATACGCAGTATTTT	CSGMTGTVDLGGAPDTQYF
TRBV29-1	-	TRBJ1-2	-	TGCAGCGTTGTTATTACCGGGGGCTACACCTTC	CSVVITGGYTF
TRBV23-1	-	TRBJ2-2	-	TGCGCCAGCAGTCACACCGGGGAGCTGTTTTTT	CASSHTGELFF
TRBV6-2/TRBV6-3	-	TRBJ2-3	few	TGTGCCAGCAAATACACGACGGCGCTCACAGATACGCAGTATTTT	CASKYTTALTDTQYF
TRBV24-1	-	TRBJ2-5	-	TGTGCCACCAGTGATTTGGGGGAACCACAGACCCAGTACTTC	CATSDLGEPQTQYF
TRBV6-2/TRBV6-3	-	TRBJ1-2	-	TGTGCCAGCCGTCCTAGGGGCTATGGCTACACCTTC	CASRPRGYGYTF
TRBV6-2/TRBV6-3	TRBD2	TRBJ2-5	-	TGTGCCAGCGCCCAGCTGGGGCTAGCGGACGAAGAGACCCAGTACTTC	CASAQLGLADEETQYF
TRBV29-1	-	TRBJ2-5	once	TGCAGCGTTGTTCTGGGGTTGGAGACCCAGTACTTC	CSVVLGLETQYF
TRBV7-9	TRBD2	TRBJ2-3	-	TGTGCCAGCAGGCCGGCTGACCGGGGGGGCCAGTATTTT	CASRPADRGGQYF
TRBV12-3/TRBV12-4	-	TRBJ2-5	few	TGTGCCAGCAGTAGAAAAGAGACCCAGTACTTC	CASSRKETQYF
TRBV6-1	TRBD2	TRBJ2-1	-	TGTGCCAGTAGGGGGACTAGGGGGAATGAGCAGTTCTTC	CASRGTRGNEQFF
TRBV2	TRBD1	TRBJ1-5	few	TGTGCCAGCAGTTTGACCCACCAAACGGGACAGCGGGCCGATGGCAATCAGCCCCAGCATTTT	CASSLTHQTGQRADGNQPQHF
TRBV28	-	TRBJ2-1	-	TGTGCCAGCAGTTTCGACAGCCTCAATGAGCAGTTCTTC	CASSFDSLNEQFF
TRBV9	TRBD2	TRBJ2-3	few	TGTGCCAGCAGCGACGGACTAGCGGGGAGCACAGATACGCAGTATTTT	CASSDGLAGSTDTQYF
TRBV7-9	-	TRBJ2-5	-	TGTGCCAGCAGCCTAAGCCCAGCAGGGCAAGAGACCCAGTACTTC	CASSLSPAGQETQYF
TRBV5-1	TRBD1	TRBJ2-7	few	TGCGCCAGCAGCTTCCCCTTGGGACAGGGGTGGAACGAGCAGTACTTC	CASSFPLGQGWNEQYF
TRBV7-8	-	TRBJ2-3	few	TGTGCCAGCAGCTTAGAACTCGACACTAGCACAGATACGCAGTATTTT	CASSLELDTSTDTQYF
TRBV2	-	TRBJ1-2	few	TGTGCCAGCAGTGAGTCTAGGGGATGGCAGACTCGCTATGGCTACACCTTC	CASSESRGWQTRYGYTF
TRBV4-1	TRBD1	TRBJ2-7	-	TGCGCCAGCGGGACAGGGAGGTCCTACGAGCAGTACTTC	CASGTGRSYEQYF
TRBV6-6	-	TRBJ1-1	-	TGTGCCAGCAGAGGGGTCCCGCCCACTGAAGCTTTCTTT	CASRGVPPTEAFF
TRBV4-3	TRBD2	TRBJ2-7	few	TGCGCCAGCAGCCAAGATGATCCGCTAGCGGGGGCCTACGAGCAGTACTTC	CASSQDDPLAGAYEQYF
TRBV20-1	TRBD1	TRBJ2-5	few	TGCAGTGCTAGACCCCACAGGGGGGAAGAGACCCAGTACTTC	CSARPHRGEETQYF
TRBV12-3/TRBV12-4	-	TRBJ2-1	few	TGTGCCAGCAGTTTAGTCGGGGGTCAGTTGGATGAGCAGTTCTTC	CASSLVGGQLDEQFF
TRBV7-8	TRBD2	TRBJ2-1	-	TGTGCCAGCAGGGGACCGGGACTAGCCTACAATGAGCAGTTCTTC	CASRGPGLAYNEQFF
TRBV4-3	TRBD1	TRBJ1-4	-	TGCGCCAGCAGCCAAGATCTACAGGGGGTGGATGAAAAACTGTTTTTT	CASSQDLQGVDEKLFF
TRBV15	-	TRBJ2-3	few	TGTGCCACCGGCACCGGGACTCCTGCGCAGTATTTT	CATGTGTPAQYF
TRBV6-5	TRBD1	TRBJ2-5	few	TGTGCCAGCAGTTACTCTGGGACAGGGGGCTGGGAGACCCAGTACTTC	CASSYSGTGGWETQYF
TRBV11-2	TRBD1	TRBJ2-7	once	TGTGCCAGCAGCTCTTCCGGGACAGGGGTCATTGGGGTGCTTAACGAGCAGTACTTC	CASSSSGTGVIGVLNEQYF
TRBV7-6	-	TRBJ1-6	few	TGTGCCAGCAGCTCCCGGGAGTCCTATAATTCACCCCTCCACTTT	CASSSRESYNSPLHF
TRBV12-3/TRBV12-4	-	TRBJ2-5	many	TGTGCCAGCAGTTGGGAGCTGGCGCGGGAGACCCAGTACTTC	CASSWELARETQYF
TRBV7-8	TRBD1	TRBJ1-5	few	TGTGCCAGCAGCCCGGGGACAGATAGCAATCAGCCCCAGCATTTT	CASSPGTDSNQPQHF
TRBV11-2	-	TRBJ2-1	-	TGTGCCAGCAGCCATTCGGACAGCCTTAGGGATGAGCAGTTCTTC	CASSHSDSLRDEQFF
TRBV6-2/TRBV6-3	-	TRBJ2-1	few	TGTGCCAGCAGTTACAGGGGCTTCGCCTACAATGAGCAGTTCTTC	CASSYRGFAYNEQFF
TRBV3-1	-	TRBJ2-2	-	TGTGCCAGCAGCCAAGGGCAGCAGAACACCGGGGAGCTGTTTTTT	CASSQGQQNTGELFF
TRBV12-3/TRBV12-4	-	TRBJ1-5	few	TGTGCCAGCAGTTTTGGGTATCAGCCCCAGCATTTT	CASSFGYQPQHF
TRBV7-9	-	TRBJ1-1	few	TGTGCCAGCAGACCACCCCCAGGCAACACTGAAGCTTTCTTT	CASRPPPGNTEAFF
TRBV4-3	TRBD1	TRBJ1-2	-	TGCGCCAGCAGCCTATGGGAGGGACAGACTTATGGCTACACCTTC	CASSLWEGQTYGYTF
TRBV10-2	-	TRBJ2-5	few	TGCGCCAGCAGTGAGATTCGGGGCTTTGGGGAGACCCAGTACTTC	CASSEIRGFGETQYF
TRBV5-1	TRBD1	TRBJ2-5	-	TGCGCCAGCAGCGGACGATGGACAGGGGATGAGACCCAGTACTTC	CASSGRWTGDETQYF
TRBV7-8	TRBD2	TRBJ2-3	few	TGTGCCACCCAATCTCGGACTTACCCCCGCGGGGGGCTAGCAGATACGCAGTATTTT	CATQSRTYPRGGLADTQYF
TRBV15	-	TRBJ2-1	few	TGTGCCACCAGCAGAGGAACGGTCTCCTACAATGAGCAGTTCTTC	CATSRGTVSYNEQFF
TRBV12-3/TRBV12-4	-	TRBJ1-4	few	TGTGCCACCGGCCCGGCCGCGACGGTTGAAAAACTGTTTTTT	CATGPAATVEKLFF
TRBV19	-	TRBJ2-1	few	TGTGCCAGTAGTATAGTGGCACTCGAGACCAATGAGCAGTTCTTC	CASSIVALETNEQFF
TRBV7-8	-	TRBJ2-7	many	TGTGCCAGCAGCGTAGGGATAACAGGGCTAAGCTCCTACGAGCAGTACTTC	CASSVGITGLSSYEQYF
TRBV29-1	-	TRBJ2-7	-	TGCAGCGTTGAGTGGAGGCCGGGGTCCGAGCAGTACTTC	CSVEWRPGSEQYF
TRBV4-3	-	TRBJ1-1	-	TGCGCCAGCAGCCAAGGCGTAGCCGACACTGAAGCTTTCTTT	CASSQGVADTEAFF
TRBV7-9	-	TRBJ1-2	-	TGTGCCAGCAGCCGATCACAGGCAGGGGAAGGAATCTATGGCTACACCTTC	CASSRSQAGEGIYGYTF
TRBV7-9	-	TRBJ2-1	few	TGTGCCAGCAGCTCGGGGTGGCTAGTGGGGTCCTACAATGAGCAGTTCTTC	CASSSGWLVGSYNEQFF
TRBV20-1	TRBD2	TRBJ2-2	-	TGCAGTGCAACCCCCTCGGGGGGGCTAACCGGGGAGCTGTTTTTT	CSATPSGGLTGELFF
TRBV29-1	-	TRBJ1-1	once	TGCAGCGCCCCGGGGGGGCCGGCGAACACTGAAGCTTTCTTT	CSAPGGPANTEAFF
TRBV27	-	TRBJ2-5	few	TGTGCCAGCAGTTTATCCCGCAGACAAGAGACCCAGTACTTC	CASSLSRRQETQYF
TRBV6-2/TRBV6-3	-	TRBJ2-3	-	TGTGCCAGCAGTCGCCGTCCGCAGTATTTT	CASSRRPQYF
TRBV12-3/TRBV12-4	-	TRBJ1-5	few	TGTGCCAGCAGTTTGGGTTTAGGGAATCAGCCCCAGCATTTT	CASSLGLGNQPQHF